These 8 T cell receptor beta chains came from one sample sequenced in a study of blood T cells in healthy people across ages. The second PCR ran about 7 to 12 cycles with a sample-barcoded 5' primer and J-beta primers. MiXCR, run by TCRdb on the 5' RACE reads, gives a single entry per CDR3 protein. The profile shows more than 1,000,000 distinct CDR3 sequences, about 25% of them singletons. This same sample was also taken into another study, of T cells of mothers and their children.

The sample comprised blood. The source is a girl aged 2-10 years in good health.

This clonotype was seen a few times. It is likely a read error, because the conserved phenylalanine at the end of the CDR3 is missing. The V call is TRBV12-3 or TRBV12-4, the J call TRBJ1-1; 7 bases map to TRBD1. The CDR3 sequence is 13 residues long. The V and J ends lost 4 bases and 3 bases, in that order; junction bases with no gene match: 2. The CDR3 loop reads CASSSTGDTEAFS. As DNA, the CDR3 is TGTGCCAGCAGTTCCACAGGGGACACTGAAGCTTTCTCT.

The V call is TRBV4-2, the J call TRBJ2-6; the D is unclear. Germline V CDR1 and CDR2: LGHNA, YNFKEQ. Trimming left V 3 bases short and J 10 bases short, with 7 bases between. CDR3 length: 12 amino acids. In DNA form, the CDR3 reads TGTGCCAGCAGCCAGAGCCCGAACGTCCTGACTTTC. Amino acids: CASSQSPNVLTF.

The chain combines TRBV4-1 with TRBJ2-1, with D tentatively TRBD2 (6 bases). This CDR3 region has 15 residues. Trimming cost V 2 bases and J 4 bases, with 12 bases left between them. CDR1 and CDR2 from the germline V gene are MGHRA and YSYEKL. The CDR3 DNA sequence: TGCGCCAGCAGCCAACGGGACTCTCAATACAATGAGCAGTTCTTC. It is translated as CASSQRDSQYNEQFF.

V is TRBV4-1 and J is TRBJ1-2, with 8 positions matching TRBD1. The CDR3 runs to 14 residues. Germline values: CDR1 MGHRA, CDR2 YSYEKL. With 3 bases clipped from V and 6 bases from J, the junction kept 6 bases outside the gene matches. The CDR3 here is CASSQPGTGDGYTF. The CDR3 nucleotides are TGCGCCAGCAGCCAGCCCGGGACAGGAGATGGCTACACCTTC.

The chain combines TRBV12-3 or TRBV12-4 with TRBJ2-5; 7 bases are shared with TRBD1. The CDR3 contains 14 residues. J was trimmed by 5 bases and V by 3 bases; bases with no gene match: 6. The CDR3 loop is CASSFRQGGETQYF. CDR3 sequence (DNA): TGTGCCAGCAGTTTCAGACAGGGTGGGGAGACCCAGTACTTC.

This clonotype appeared a few times. The chain couples TRBV5-5 to TRBJ1-2, with TRBD1 matching over 7 bases. The ends lost 4 bases at V and 3 bases at J; junction bases unmatched: 12. CDR1 and CDR2 from the germline V gene are SGHKS and YYEKEE (reference sequence). The CDR3 contains 16 residues. DNA for the CDR3: TGTGCCAGCAGCCAGGTACCCAGGGGGGTCTACTATGGCTACACCTTC. It translates to CASSQVPRGVYYGYTF.

The chain joins TRBV11-2 to TRBJ2-5; D may be TRBD2 (5 bases). There are 14 residues in the CDR3. Germline lookup yields CDR1 SGHAT and CDR2 FQNNGV. Trimming left V 1 base short and J 8 bases short, with 14 bases between. CDR3 nucleotide sequence: TGTGCCAGCAGCTTAGTCCCAGCGGCAATCACCCAGTACTTC. Amino acid sequence: CASSLVPAAITQYF. Filled out from reference TRBV11-2 and TRBJ2-5, the complete variable domain reads EAGVAQSPRYKIIEKRQSVAFWCNPISGHATLYWYQQILGQGPKLLIQFQNNGVVDDSQLPKDRFSAERLKGVDSTLKIQPAKLEDSAVYLCASSLVPAAITQYFGPGTRLLVL.

This clonotype was seen more than once but under ten times. At one boundary the junction diverges from the germline segment, which might be a read error. This chain uses TRBV12-3 or TRBV12-4 with TRBJ1-3; possible D gene TRBD1, 5 bases. The CDR3 runs to 15 residues. CDR3 sequence: CASSPTANSGSTIYF. The CDR3 nucleotides are TGTGCCAGCAGTCCGACAGCAAACTCTGGAAGCACCATATATTTT.